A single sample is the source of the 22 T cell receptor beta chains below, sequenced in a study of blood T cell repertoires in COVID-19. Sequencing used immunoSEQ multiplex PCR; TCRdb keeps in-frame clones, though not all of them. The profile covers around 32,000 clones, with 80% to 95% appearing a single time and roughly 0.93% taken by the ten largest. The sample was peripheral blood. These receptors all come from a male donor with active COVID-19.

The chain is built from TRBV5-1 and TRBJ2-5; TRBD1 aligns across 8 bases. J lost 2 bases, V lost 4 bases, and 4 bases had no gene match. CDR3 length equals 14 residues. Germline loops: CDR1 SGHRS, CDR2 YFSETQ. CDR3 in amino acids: CASSPRQGQETQYF. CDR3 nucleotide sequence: TGCGCCAGCAGCCCTAGACAGGGGCAAGAGACCCAGTACTTC.

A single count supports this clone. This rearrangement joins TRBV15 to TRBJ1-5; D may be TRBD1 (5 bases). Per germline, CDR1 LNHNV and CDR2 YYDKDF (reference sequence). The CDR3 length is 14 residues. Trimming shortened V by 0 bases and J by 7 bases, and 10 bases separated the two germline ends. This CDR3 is CATSRDLTGQPQHF. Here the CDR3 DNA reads TGTGCCACCAGCAGAGATCTCACAGGACAGCCCCAGCATTTT.

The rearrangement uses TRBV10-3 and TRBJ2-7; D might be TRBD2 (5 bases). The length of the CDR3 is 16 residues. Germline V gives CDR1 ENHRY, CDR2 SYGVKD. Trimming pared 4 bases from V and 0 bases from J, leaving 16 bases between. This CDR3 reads CAISASRTGSSYEQYF. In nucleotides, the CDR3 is TGTGCCATCAGTGCGAGCCGGACGGGGAGCTCCTACGAGCAGTACTTC.

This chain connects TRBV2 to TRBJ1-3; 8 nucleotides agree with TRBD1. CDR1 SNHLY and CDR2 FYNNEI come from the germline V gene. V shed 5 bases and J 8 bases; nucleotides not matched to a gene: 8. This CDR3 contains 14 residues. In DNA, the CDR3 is TGTGCCAGCAGTCGGACAGGGCGCGGAGACACCATATATTTT. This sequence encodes CASSRTGRGDTIYF.

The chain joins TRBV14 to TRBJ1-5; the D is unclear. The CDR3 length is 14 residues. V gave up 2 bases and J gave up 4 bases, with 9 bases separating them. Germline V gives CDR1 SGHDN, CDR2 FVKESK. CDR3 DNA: TGTGCCAGCAGCCAATATGGCGGGAATCAGCCCCAGCATTTT. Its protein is CASSQYGGNQPQHF. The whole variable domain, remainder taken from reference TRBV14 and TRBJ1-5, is EAGVTQFPSHSVIEKGQTVTLRCDPISGHDNLYWYRRVMGKEIKFLLHFVKESKQDESGMPNNRFLAERTGGTYSTLKVQPAELEDSGVYFCASSQYGGNQPQHFGDGTRLSIL.

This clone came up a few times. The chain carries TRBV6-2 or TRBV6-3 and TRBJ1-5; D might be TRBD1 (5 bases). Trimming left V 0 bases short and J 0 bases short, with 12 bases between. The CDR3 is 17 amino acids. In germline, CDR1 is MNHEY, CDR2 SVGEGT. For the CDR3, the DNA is TGTGCCAGCAGTTACTCCAACAGGCCGTATAGCAATCAGCCCCAGCATTTT. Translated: CASSYSNRPYSNQPQHF.

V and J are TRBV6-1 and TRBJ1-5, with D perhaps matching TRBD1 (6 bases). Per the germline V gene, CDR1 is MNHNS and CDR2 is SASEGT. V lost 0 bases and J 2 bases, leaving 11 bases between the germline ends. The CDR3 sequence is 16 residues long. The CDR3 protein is CASSEAGGFGNQPQHF. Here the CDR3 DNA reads TGTGCCAGCAGTGAAGCAGGGGGATTTGGCAATCAGCCCCAGCATTTT.

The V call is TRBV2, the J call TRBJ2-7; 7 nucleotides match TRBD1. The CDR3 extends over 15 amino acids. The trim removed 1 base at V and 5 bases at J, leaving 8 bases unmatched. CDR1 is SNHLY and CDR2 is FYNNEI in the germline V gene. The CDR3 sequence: CASSEVEGALNEQYF. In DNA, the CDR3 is TGTGCCAGCAGTGAAGTCGAGGGGGCTTTGAACGAGCAGTACTTC.

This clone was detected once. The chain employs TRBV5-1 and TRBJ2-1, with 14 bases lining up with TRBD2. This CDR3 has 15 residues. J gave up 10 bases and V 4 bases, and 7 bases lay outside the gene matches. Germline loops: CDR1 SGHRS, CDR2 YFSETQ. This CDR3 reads CASSATSGGGHEQFF. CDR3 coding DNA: TGCGCCAGCAGCGCGACTAGCGGGGGGGGCCACGAGCAGTTCTTC.

The CDR3 sequence is CASSYKAGGGTNEKLFF. The DNA of the CDR3 is TGTGCCAGCAGTTATAAGGCCGGGGGTGGGACTAATGAAAAACTGTTTTTT. The chain uses TRBV6-8 and TRBJ1-4, with D perhaps matching TRBD1 (5 bases). Trimming stripped 3 bases from V and 2 bases from J, with 16 bases between. This CDR3 spans 17 amino acids. Germline V lookup: CDR1 MNHGY, CDR2 SAAAGT.

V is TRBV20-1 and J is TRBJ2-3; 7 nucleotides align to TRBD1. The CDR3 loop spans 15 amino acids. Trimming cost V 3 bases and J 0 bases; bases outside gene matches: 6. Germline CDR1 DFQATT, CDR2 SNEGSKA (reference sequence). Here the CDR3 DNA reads TGCAGTGCTAGTAAAGGGACAGCTAGCACAGATACGCAGTATTTT. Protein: CSASKGTASTDTQYF.

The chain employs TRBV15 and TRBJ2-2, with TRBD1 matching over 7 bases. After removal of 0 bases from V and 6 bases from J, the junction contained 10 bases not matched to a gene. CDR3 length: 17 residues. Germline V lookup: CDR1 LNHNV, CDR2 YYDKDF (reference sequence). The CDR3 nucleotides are TGTGCCACCAGCAGAGATCAGGGCAGGGGGACGGCCGGGGAGCTGTTTTTT. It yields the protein CATSRDQGRGTAGELFF.

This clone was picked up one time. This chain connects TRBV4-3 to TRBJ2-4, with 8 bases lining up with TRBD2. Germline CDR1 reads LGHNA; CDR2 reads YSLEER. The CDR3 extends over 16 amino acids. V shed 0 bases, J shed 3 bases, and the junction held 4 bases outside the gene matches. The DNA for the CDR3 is TGCGCCAGCAGCCAAGATGTCGGGGGGGGCAAAAACATTCAGTACTTC. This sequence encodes CASSQDVGGGKNIQYF.

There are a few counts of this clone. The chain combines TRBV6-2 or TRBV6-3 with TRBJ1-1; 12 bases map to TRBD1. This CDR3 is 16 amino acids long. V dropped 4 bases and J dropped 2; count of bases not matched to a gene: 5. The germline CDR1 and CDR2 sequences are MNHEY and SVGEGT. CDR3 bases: TGTGCCAGCAGTTCCCGGGACAGGGGGCCCAACACTGAAGCTTTCTTT. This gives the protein CASSSRDRGPNTEAFF.

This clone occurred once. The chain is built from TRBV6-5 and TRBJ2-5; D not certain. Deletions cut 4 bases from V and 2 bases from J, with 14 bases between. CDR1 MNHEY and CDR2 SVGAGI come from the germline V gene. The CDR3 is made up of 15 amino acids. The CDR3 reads CASSSRFEGQETQYF. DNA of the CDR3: TGTGCCAGCAGTTCTAGGTTCGAAGGACAAGAGACCCAGTACTTC.

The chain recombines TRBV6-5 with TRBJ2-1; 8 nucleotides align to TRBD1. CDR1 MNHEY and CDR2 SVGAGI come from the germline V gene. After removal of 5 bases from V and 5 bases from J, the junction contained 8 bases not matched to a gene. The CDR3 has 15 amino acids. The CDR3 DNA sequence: TGTGCCAGCAGTACCGACAGGGGAAGCAACAATGAGCAGTTCTTC. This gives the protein CASSTDRGSNNEQFF.

The CDR3: CASSPRDRGLPGELFF. The CDR3 DNA reads as TGTGCCAGCAGCCCTCGGGACAGGGGGCTTCCCGGGGAGCTGTTTTTT. The rearrangement uses TRBV3-1 (or the pseudogene TRBV3-2) and TRBJ2-2; the match to TRBD1 covers 12 bases. CDR1 is LGHDT, CDR2 YNNKEL, per germline (reference sequence). The CDR3 contains 16 residues. V gave up 4 bases and J gave up 6 bases; unmatched junction bases: 6.

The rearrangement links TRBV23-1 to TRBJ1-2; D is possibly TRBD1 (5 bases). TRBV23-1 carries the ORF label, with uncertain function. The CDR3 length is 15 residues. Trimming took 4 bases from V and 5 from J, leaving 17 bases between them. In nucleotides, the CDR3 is TGCGCCAGCAGTCTCCGGGACTCCCTCAAGTATGGCTACACCTTC. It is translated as CASSLRDSLKYGYTF.

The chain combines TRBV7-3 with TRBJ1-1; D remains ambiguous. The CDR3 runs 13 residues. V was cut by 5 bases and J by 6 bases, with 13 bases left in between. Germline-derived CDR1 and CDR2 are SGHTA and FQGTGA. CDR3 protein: CASSPSGYPEAFF. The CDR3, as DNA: TGTGCCAGCAGCCCCTCCGGGTACCCTGAAGCTTTCTTT.

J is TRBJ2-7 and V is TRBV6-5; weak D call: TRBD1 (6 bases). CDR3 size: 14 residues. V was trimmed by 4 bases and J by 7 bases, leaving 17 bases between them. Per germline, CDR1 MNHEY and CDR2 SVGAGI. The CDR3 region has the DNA TGTGCCAGCAGTTCAACAGGGATGAATCGAGAGCAGTACTTC. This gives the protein CASSSTGMNREQYF.

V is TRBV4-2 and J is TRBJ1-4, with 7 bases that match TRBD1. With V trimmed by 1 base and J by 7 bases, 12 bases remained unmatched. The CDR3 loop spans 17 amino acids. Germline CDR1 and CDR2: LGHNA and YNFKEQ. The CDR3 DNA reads TGTGCCAGCAGCCAAGCAACACAGGGGAAGAAAGGTGAAAAACTGTTTTTT. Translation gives CASSQATQGKKGEKLFF.

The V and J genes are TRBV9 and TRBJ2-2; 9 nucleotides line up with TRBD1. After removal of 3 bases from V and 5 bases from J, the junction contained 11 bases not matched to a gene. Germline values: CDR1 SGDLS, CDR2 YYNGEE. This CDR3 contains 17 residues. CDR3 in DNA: TGTGCCAGCAGCGACCCAACCGACAGGGGGAATACCGGGGAGCTGTTTTTT. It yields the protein CASSDPTDRGNTGELFF.